This T cell receptor (beta chain) was captured by sequencing in a study of blood T cell repertoires in COVID-19. Study-wide context: Material from acute and convalescent COVID-19 was sourced from the United States, Italy and Spain. The analysed material was cDNA or gDNA that came from T cells, B-cell-depleted T cells, or PBMCs.

This clone has a count of ten or more. The CDR3 consists of 15 residues. Trimming took off 8 bases at V and 5 bases at J, with 22 bases between the two ends. Germline CDR1 and CDR2: MDHEN and SYDVKM. In the original processing: For nucleated cells, counts were estimated from reference gene primer amplification. The assay was immunoSEQ multiplex PCR, and TCRdb's table has in-frame clones only and misses some. That table is the source of V, J and clone size, and D and trimming were worked out from the DNA. This table holds 84,000 or so clones, around 80% found once. The sequenced material came from peripheral blood. The source is a woman in her thirties or forties with active or convalescent COVID-19. The rearrangement links TRBV28 to TRBJ2-7; D gene unclear. Written as DNA, the CDR3 is TGTGCCAGCGTAAGTTTTAACTGGAGAGGAAACGAGCAGTACTTC. Translating it yields CASVSFNWRGNEQYF.